Listed here is a single T cell receptor (beta chain). V was pared by 2 bases and J by 0 bases, with 11 bases between. The CDR3 totals 15 residues. Germline CDR1 and CDR2: MNHEY and SMNVEV (reference sequence). The sample originates from a study of T cell changes during pregnancy in multiple sclerosis. Sequencing used immunoSEQ multiplex PCR; TCRdb keeps in-frame clones, though not all of them. This sample has 50,000 to 65,000 clones, with over 95% found just once. The sequences come from CD8+ T cells from peripheral blood mononuclear cells, collected after pregnancy. The chain has TRBV27 and TRBJ2-7; D unclear. The sequence was obtained from a female donor with multiple sclerosis, enrolled in a pregnancy study. The CDR3 here is CASSLGSGGSYEQYF. CDR3 DNA: TGTGCCAGCAGTTTAGGGTCAGGTGGCTCCTACGAGCAGTACTTC.